This TCR beta chain came from a study of blood T cells in healthy people across ages. About this clonotype: What it recognizes is unknown.

Each sample had at least 7 million PBMCs isolated. General study findings and limits: Both higher diversity and more naive CD4+ cells marked long-lived donors when set against aged donors.

Next came a second PCR, run for about 6 to 12 cycles, which used a sample-barcoded 5' primer along with a J-beta primer mix. Each sample provided no less than 2.5 million CDR3-containing paired-end reads. TCRdb re-called the 5' RACE reads with MiXCR, one entry per CDR3 protein. The sample carries some 1,800,000 distinct CDR3 sequences, 35% to 50% recorded once. The sample taken for sequencing was blood. The sequence derives from a human donor in good health.

The DNA for the CDR3 is TGTGCCAGCAGGAGGGCCAGCCCCTCTGGGGCCAACGTCCTGACTTTC. As protein: CASRRASPSGANVLTF. The chain joins TRBV27 to TRBJ2-6; possible D gene TRBD2, 5 bases. Trimming took 6 bases from V and 0 from J, leaving 12 bases between them. CDR3 length equals 16 residues. Germline CDR1 reads MNHEY; CDR2 reads SMNVEV (reference sequence).